The TCR beta chain under discussion was sequenced for a study of radiotherapy plus CTLA-4 blockade in lung cancer. This clone appeared a few times. Clones were sequenced by immunoSEQ multiplex PCR, and TCRdb holds only the in-frame ones, with some missing. The repertoire holds approximately 78,000 clones, with roughly three quarters as singletons. The CDR3 consists of 11 residues. Germline V CDR1 and CDR2: MNHNY, SVGAGI (reference sequence). Trimming cost V 4 bases and J 10 bases, with 8 bases left between them. The sample here was peripheral blood, taken from a patient treated with radiotherapy plus ipilimumab. The gene calls are TRBV6-6 and TRBJ2-1; D remains ambiguous. The source of this sequence is a human donor with non-small cell lung cancer who had a complete response to radiotherapy plus ipilimumab. CDR3 DNA sequence: TGTGCCAGCAGTTCCATTGGCGAGCAGTTCTTC. Amino acids: CASSSIGEQFF.